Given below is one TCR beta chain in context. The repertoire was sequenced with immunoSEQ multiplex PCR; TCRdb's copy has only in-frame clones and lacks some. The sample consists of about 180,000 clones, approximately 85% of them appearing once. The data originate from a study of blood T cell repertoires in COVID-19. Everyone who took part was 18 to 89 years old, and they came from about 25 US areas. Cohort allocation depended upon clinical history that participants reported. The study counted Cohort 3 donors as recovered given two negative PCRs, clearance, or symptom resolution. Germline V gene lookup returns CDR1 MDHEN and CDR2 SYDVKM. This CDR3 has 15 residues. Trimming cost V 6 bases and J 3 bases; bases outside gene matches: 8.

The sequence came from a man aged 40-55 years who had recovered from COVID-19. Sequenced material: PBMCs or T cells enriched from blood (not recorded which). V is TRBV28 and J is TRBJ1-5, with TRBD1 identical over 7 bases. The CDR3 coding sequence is TGTGCCAGCAGGCCGACAGGGAAGCACAATCAGCCCCAGCATTTT. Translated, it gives CASRPTGKHNQPQHF.